The clone carrying this T cell receptor beta chain occurred many times. Its antigen is not known. Regions amplified from RNA transcripts were the TCR beta CDR3 regions. Primed by the HTBI set, a first-round RT-PCR was run on the TCR CDR3. TCRdb recomputed calls from the multiplex PCR reads with MiXCR, one row per CDR3 protein. The sample shows about 530,000 distinct CDR3 sequences, approximately 17% of them seen only once. This record belongs to a study of T cells in Graves' hyperthyroidism and ophthalmopathy. Study overall: Peripheral blood was collected at initial diagnosis, before any treatment.

The CDR3 extends over 14 amino acids. Trimming took 3 bases from V and 2 from J, leaving 12 bases between them. Germline lookup yields CDR1 SGHTS and CDR2 YDEGEE. General study results and limits: Expanded thyroid clonotypes (above 0.001) were mostly also found in blood. Stable hyperthyroidism and ophthalmopathy were separated using 13 V-J signatures.

The sequenced material came from blood. The chain recombines TRBV5-8 with TRBJ2-7; D may be TRBD1 (6 bases). This clonotype was obtained from a woman between 18 and 29 years old with Graves' ophthalmopathy. CDR3 sequence: CASSYWTATYEQYF. The CDR3 DNA sequence: TGTGCCAGCAGCTACTGGACAGCTACCTACGAGCAGTACTTC.